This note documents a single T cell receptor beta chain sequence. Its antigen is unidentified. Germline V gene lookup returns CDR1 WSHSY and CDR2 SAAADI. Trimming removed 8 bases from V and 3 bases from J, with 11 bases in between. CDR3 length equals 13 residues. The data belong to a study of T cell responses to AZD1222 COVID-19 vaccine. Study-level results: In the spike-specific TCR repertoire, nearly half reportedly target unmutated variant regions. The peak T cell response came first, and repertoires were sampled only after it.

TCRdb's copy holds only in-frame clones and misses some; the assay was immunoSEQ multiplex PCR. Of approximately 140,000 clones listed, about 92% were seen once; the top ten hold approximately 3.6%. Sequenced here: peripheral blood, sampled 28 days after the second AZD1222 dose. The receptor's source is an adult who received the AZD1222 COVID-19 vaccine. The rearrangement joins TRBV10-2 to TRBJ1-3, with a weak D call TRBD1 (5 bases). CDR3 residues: CASGATIGNTIYF. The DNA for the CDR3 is TGCGCCAGCGGGGCTACCATTGGAAACACCATATATTTT.